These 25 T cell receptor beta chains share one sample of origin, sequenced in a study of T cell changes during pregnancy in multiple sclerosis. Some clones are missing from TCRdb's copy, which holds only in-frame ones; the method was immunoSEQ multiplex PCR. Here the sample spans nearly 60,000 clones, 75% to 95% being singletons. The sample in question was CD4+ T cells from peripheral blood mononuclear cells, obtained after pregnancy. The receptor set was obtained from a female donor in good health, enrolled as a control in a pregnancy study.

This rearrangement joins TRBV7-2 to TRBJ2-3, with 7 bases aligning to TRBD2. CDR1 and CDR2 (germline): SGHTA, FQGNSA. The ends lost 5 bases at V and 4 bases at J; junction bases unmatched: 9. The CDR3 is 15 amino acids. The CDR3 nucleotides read TGTGCCAGCAGCCTCGGACTAGAGGGAGCAGATACGCAGTATTTT. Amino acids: CASSLGLEGADTQYF.

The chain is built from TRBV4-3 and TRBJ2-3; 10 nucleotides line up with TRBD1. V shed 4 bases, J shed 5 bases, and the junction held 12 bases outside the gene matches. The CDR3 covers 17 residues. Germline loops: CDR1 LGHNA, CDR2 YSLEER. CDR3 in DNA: TGCGCCAGCAGCCCCATACCCCCGGGACAGGGGTTAGATACGCAGTATTTT. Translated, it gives CASSPIPPGQGLDTQYF.

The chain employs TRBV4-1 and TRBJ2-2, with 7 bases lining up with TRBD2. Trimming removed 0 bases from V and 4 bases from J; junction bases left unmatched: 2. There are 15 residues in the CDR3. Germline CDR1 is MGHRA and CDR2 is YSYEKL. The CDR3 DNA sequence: TGCGCCAGCAGCCAAGATAGCGGGTTCACCGGGGAGCTGTTTTTT. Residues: CASSQDSGFTGELFF.

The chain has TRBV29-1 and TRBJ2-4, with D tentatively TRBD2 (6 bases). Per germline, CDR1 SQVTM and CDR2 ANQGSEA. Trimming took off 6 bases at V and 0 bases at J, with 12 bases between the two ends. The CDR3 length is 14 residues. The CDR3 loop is CSVRGRLAKNIQYF. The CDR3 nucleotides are TGCAGCGTGCGGGGCCGACTAGCCAAAAACATTCAGTACTTC. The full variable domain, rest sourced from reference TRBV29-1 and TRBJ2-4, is SAVISQKPSRDICQRGTSLTIQCQVDSQVTMMFWYRQQPGQSLTLIATANQGSEATYESGFVIDKFPISRPNLTFSTLTVSNMSPEDSSIYLCSVRGRLAKNIQYFGAGTRLSVL.

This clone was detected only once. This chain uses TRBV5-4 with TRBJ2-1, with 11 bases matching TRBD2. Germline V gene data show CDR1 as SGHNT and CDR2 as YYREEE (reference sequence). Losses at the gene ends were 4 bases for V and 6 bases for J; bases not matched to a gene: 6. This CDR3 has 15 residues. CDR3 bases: TGTGCCAGCAGCCTGGGACTAGCGGAAAGCAATGAGCAGTTCTTC. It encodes CASSLGLAESNEQFF. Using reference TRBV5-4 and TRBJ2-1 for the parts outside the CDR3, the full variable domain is ETGVTQSPTHLIKTRGQQVTLRCSSQSGHNTVSWYQQALGQGPQFIFQYYREEENGRGNFPPRFSGLQFPNYSSELNVNALELDDSALYLCASSLGLAESNEQFFGPGTRLTVL.

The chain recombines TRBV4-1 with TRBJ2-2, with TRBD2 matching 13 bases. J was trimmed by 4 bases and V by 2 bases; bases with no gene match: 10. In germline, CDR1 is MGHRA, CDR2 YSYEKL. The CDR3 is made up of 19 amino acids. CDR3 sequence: CASSQNLLAGGLGTGELFF. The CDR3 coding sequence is TGCGCCAGCAGCCAAAATCTACTAGCGGGGGGGCTTGGCACCGGGGAGCTGTTTTTT.

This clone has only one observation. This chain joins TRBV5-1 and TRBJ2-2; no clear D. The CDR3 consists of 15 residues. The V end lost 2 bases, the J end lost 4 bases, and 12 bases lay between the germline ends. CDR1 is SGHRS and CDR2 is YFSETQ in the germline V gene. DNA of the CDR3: TGCGCCAGCAGCTTAGATGGAGTTGGCACCGGGGAGCTGTTTTTT. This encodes CASSLDGVGTGELFF.

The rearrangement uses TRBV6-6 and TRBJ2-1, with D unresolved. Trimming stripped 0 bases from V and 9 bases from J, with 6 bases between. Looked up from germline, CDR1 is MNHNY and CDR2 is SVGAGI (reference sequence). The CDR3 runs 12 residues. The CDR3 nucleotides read TGTGCCAGCAGTTACTCGAGAGGTGAGCAGTTCTTC. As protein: CASSYSRGEQFF.

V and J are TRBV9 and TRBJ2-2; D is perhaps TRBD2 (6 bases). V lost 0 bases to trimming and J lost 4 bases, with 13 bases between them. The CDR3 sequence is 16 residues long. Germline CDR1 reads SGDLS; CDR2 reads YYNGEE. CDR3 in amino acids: CASSVVLAASTGELFF. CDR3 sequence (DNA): TGTGCCAGCAGCGTAGTTTTAGCGGCCAGCACCGGGGAGCTGTTTTTT.

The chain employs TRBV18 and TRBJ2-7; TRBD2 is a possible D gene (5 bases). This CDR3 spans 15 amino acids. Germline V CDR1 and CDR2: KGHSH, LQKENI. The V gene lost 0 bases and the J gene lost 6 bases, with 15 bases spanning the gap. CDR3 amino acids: CASSPPASGGAEQYF. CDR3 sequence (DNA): TGTGCCAGCTCACCACCGGCCAGCGGCGGTGCCGAGCAGTACTTC.

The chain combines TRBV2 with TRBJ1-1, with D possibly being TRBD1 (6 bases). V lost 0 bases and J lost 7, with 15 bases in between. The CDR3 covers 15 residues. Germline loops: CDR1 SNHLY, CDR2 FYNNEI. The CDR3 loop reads CASSEAWGGGGEAFF. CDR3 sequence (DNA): TGTGCCAGCAGTGAAGCGTGGGGGGGCGGGGGTGAAGCTTTCTTT. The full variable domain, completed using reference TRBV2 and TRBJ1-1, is EPEVTQTPSHQVTQMGQEVILRCVPISNHLYFYWYRQILGQKVEFLVSFYNNEISEKSEIFDDQFSVERPDGSNFTLKIRSTKLEDSAMYFCASSEAWGGGGEAFFGQGTRLTVV.

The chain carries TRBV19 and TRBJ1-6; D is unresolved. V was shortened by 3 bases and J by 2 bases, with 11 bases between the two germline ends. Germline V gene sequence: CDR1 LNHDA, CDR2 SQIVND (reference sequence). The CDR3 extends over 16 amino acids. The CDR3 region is CASSIDGSPYNSPLHF. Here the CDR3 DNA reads TGTGCCAGTAGTATCGATGGCTCTCCCTATAATTCACCCCTCCACTTT. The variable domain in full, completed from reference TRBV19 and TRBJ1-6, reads DGGITQSPKYLFRKEGQNVTLSCEQNLNHDAMYWYRQDPGQGLRLIYYSQIVNDFQKGDIAEGYSVSREKKESFPLTVTSAQKNPTAFYLCASSIDGSPYNSPLHFGNGTRLTVT.

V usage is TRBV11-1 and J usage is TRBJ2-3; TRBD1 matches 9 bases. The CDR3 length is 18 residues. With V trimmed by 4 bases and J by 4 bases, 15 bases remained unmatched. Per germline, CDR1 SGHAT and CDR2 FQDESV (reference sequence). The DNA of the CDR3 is TGTGCCAGCAGCTCCGGACAGGGGACGAGAGTGGTGCCAGATACGCAGTATTTT. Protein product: CASSSGQGTRVVPDTQYF.

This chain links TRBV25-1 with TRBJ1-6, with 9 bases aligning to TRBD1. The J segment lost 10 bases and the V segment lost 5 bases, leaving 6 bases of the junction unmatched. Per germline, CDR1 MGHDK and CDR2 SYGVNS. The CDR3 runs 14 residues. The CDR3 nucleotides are TGTGCCAGCAGTCCACAGGGGGCCCGGTCACCCCTCCACTTT. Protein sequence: CASSPQGARSPLHF.

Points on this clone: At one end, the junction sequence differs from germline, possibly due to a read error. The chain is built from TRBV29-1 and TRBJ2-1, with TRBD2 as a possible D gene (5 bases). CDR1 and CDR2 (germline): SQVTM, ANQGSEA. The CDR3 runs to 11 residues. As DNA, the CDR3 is TGCAGCGCTGAACGGGGAAATGAGCAGTTCTTC. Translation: CSAERGNEQFF.

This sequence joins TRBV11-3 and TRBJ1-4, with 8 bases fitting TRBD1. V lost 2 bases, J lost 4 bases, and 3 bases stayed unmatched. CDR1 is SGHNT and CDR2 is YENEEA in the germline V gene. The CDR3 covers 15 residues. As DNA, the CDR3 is TGTGCCAGCAGCTTAATTGGACAGGGTAATGAAAAACTGTTTTTT. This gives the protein CASSLIGQGNEKLFF. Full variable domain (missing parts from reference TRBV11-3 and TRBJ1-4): EAGVVQSPRYKIIEKKQPVAFWCNPISGHNTLYWYLQNLGQGPELLIRYENEEAVDDSQLPKDRFSAERLKGVDSTLKIQPAELGDSAVYLCASSLIGQGNEKLFFGSGTQLSVL.

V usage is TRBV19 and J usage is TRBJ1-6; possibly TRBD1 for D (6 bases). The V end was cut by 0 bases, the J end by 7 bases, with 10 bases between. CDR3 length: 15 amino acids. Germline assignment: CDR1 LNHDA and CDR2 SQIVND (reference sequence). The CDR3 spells CASSIEQGQNSPLHF. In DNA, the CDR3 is TGTGCCAGTAGTATAGAGCAGGGGCAGAATTCACCCCTCCACTTT.

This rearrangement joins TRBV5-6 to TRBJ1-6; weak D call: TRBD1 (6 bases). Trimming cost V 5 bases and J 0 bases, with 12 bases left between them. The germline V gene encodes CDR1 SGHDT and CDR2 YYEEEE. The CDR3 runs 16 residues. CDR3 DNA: TGTGCCAGCAGAGCAGGGGTGAGCTCCTATAATTCACCCCTCCACTTT. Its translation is CASRAGVSSYNSPLHF.

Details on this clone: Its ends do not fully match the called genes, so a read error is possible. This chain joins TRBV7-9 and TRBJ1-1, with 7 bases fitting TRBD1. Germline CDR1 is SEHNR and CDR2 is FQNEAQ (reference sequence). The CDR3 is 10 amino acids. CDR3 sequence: CASSIDRAYF. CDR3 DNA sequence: TGTGCCAGCAGCATCGACAGGGCCTACTTT.

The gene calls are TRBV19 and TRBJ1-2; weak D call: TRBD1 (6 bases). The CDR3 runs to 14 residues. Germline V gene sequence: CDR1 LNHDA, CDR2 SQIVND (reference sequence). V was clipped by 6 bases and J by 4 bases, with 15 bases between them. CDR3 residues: CASRVLGQSYGYTF. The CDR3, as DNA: TGTGCCAGTAGGGTTCTCGGACAGTCCTATGGCTACACCTTC.

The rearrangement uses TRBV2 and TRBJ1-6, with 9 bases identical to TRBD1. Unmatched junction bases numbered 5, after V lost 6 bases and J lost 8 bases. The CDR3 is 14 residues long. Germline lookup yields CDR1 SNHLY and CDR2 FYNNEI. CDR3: CASRIDRGDSPLHF. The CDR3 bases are TGTGCCAGCAGAATCGACAGGGGGGATTCACCCCTCCACTTT.

CDR3 amino acids: CASSDAGTPVGEQYF. Here the CDR3 DNA reads TGTGCCAGCAGTGATGCGGGGACCCCAGTGGGGGAGCAGTACTTC. The chain links TRBV6-1 to TRBJ2-7; maybe TRBD2 (6 bases). Trimming left V 3 bases short and J 7 bases short, with 19 bases between. This CDR3 has 15 residues. Per the germline V gene, CDR1 is MNHNS and CDR2 is SASEGT.

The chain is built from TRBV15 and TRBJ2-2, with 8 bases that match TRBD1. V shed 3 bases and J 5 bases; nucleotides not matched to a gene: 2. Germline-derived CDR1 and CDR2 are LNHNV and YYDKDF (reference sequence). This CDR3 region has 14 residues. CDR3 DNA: TGTGCCACCAGCAGGGGACAGGTAACCGGGGAGCTGTTTTTT. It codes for CATSRGQVTGELFF.

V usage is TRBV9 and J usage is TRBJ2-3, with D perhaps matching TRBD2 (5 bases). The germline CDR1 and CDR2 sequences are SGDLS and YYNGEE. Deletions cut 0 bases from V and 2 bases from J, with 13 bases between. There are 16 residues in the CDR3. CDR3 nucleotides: TGTGCCAGCAGCGTAGGGTCGGGGATTGCCACAGATACGCAGTATTTT. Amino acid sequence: CASSVGSGIATDTQYF.

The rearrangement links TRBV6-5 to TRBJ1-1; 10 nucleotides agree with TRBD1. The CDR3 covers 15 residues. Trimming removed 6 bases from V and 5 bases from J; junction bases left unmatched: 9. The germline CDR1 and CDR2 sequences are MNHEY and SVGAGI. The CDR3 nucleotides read TGTGCCAGCAGGCGACGACAGGGGGCGGGGACTGAAGCTTTCTTT. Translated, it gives CASRRRQGAGTEAFF.